The clone carrying this T cell receptor (beta chain) was counted a single time. The data were obtained in a study of blood T cell repertoires in COVID-19. Using immunoSEQ multiplex PCR, the repertoire was profiled, and TCRdb retains in-frame clones only, with some absent. The sample holds approximately 490,000 clones; approximately 86% are singletons and the top ten take approximately 8%. This receptor was obtained from a woman aged 55-75 years who had recovered from COVID-19. Source material: PBMCs or T cells enriched from blood (not recorded which).

CDR3: CASSPSGGRGDTQYF. CDR3 nucleotides: TGTGCCAGCAGCCCGAGCGGGGGCCGGGGAGATACGCAGTATTTT. The chain joins TRBV7-2 to TRBJ2-3, with TRBD2 matching 8 bases. After removal of 5 bases from V and 5 bases from J, the junction contained 9 bases not matched to a gene. Germline assignment: CDR1 SGHTA and CDR2 FQGNSA. The CDR3 sequence is 15 residues long.